The clone carrying this T cell receptor beta chain showed up just a few times. Its target is not known. Clones were read by immunoSEQ multiplex PCR, and TCRdb kept only the in-frame ones, dropping some. The profile shows roughly 89,000 clones, 88% of them singletons. This entry comes from a study of T cell responses to AZD1222 COVID-19 vaccine. Findings and caveats of the study: Close to half of all spike-specific TCRs reportedly target regions of the variants that are unmutated. The study found Spike-specific TCR breadth and depth rose after two AZD1222 doses.

Sequences were derived from peripheral blood, sampled on day 0 of MenACWY control vaccination. The receptor was isolated from an adult in good health.

The CDR3 sequence is CASSRGQAMNTEAFF. The CDR3 DNA is TGTGCCAGTAGTAGAGGACAGGCGATGAACACTGAAGCTTTCTTT. This chain uses TRBV19 with TRBJ1-1; 7 bases are a match to TRBD1. Germline CDR1 is LNHDA and CDR2 is SQIVND (reference sequence). J was trimmed by 0 bases and V by 4 bases; bases with no gene match: 5. The CDR3 extends over 15 amino acids.